This is a list of T cell receptor beta chains from one sample in a study of T cells after yellow fever vaccination. TCRdb re-called the 5' RACE reads with MiXCR, one entry per CDR3 protein. The sample gives more than 250,000 distinct CDR3 sequences, around 7.3% of which show up once; roughly a sixth is in the top ten. Sequenced material: PBMCs, taken about 41 days after the first yellow fever vaccination. The source is a young man who received the YFV17D yellow fever vaccine. The CDR3 runs from the conserved cysteine through the conserved F or W. The order of the fields is J gene, D gene, V gene, clone size, CDR3 DNA, CDR3 protein. The D gene is left open where the match is weak. Size tells how often a clone was seen (once, few, many) or the class of an expanded clone, and some rows leave it out.

J: TRBJ1-1; D: NA; V: TRBV5-5; size: few; DNA: TGTGCCAGCAGTTATGGCCCGACTGGGGGCACTGAAGCTTTCTTT; CDR3: CASSYGPTGGTEAFF
J: TRBJ1-6; D: NA; V: TRBV5-1; size: many; DNA: TGCGCCAGCAGCTTGGAGGCCTGGGGTTCACCCCTCCACTTT; CDR3: CASSLEAWGSPLHF
J: TRBJ2-3; D: NA; V: TRBV24-1; size: few; DNA: TGTGCCACCAGTGTCGGCAGGGCAGATACGCAGTATTTT; CDR3: CATSVGRADTQYF
J: TRBJ2-7; D: NA; V: TRBV12-3/TRBV12-4; size: few; DNA: TGTGCCAGCAGTCTAAGGGGGACGGCGTCCTACGAGCAGTACTTC; CDR3: CASSLRGTASYEQYF
J: TRBJ2-5; D: NA; V: TRBV12-3/TRBV12-4; size: many; DNA: TGTGCCAGCAGTTTAGCGCCAGGGGACACACAAGAGACCCAGTACTTC; CDR3: CASSLAPGDTQETQYF
J: TRBJ2-3; D: TRBD2; V: TRBV7-2; size: NA; DNA: TGTGCCAGCAGAACAAGCGGTCTAGCGGGTGATACGCAGTATTTT; CDR3: CASRTSGLAGDTQYF
J: TRBJ2-5; D: TRBD2; V: TRBV7-8; size: few; DNA: TGTGCCAGCAGAACCCCGGGGTACACTAGCGGGGAAGAGACCCAGTACTTC; CDR3: CASRTPGYTSGEETQYF
J: TRBJ2-1; D: NA; V: TRBV18; size: many; DNA: TGTGCCAGCTCACCTTTCCAGGAGAACAATGAGCAGTTCTTC; CDR3: CASSPFQENNEQFF
J: TRBJ1-4; D: NA; V: TRBV7-9; size: NA; DNA: TGTGCCAGCAGCTTAGCGGTGGGGGAAAAACTGTTTTTT; CDR3: CASSLAVGEKLFF
J: TRBJ2-3; D: TRBD1; V: TRBV7-9; size: few; DNA: TGTGCCAGCAGCCCTGGGGACAGGGGCGCAGATACGCAGTATTTT; CDR3: CASSPGDRGADTQYF
J: TRBJ2-5; D: NA; V: TRBV6-5; size: NA; DNA: TGTGCCAGCAGTTACCACGGTACAGAGACCCAGTACTTC; CDR3: CASSYHGTETQYF
J: TRBJ2-5; D: TRBD1; V: TRBV6-5; size: many; DNA: TGTGCCAGCAGTTACGGTGGGACAGGGGGGGAGACCCAGTACTTC; CDR3: CASSYGGTGGETQYF
J: TRBJ2-5; D: TRBD2; V: TRBV12-3/TRBV12-4; size: few; DNA: TGTGCCAGCAGTGCTAGCGGGGGGGGACAAGAGACCCAGTACTTC; CDR3: CASSASGGGQETQYF
J: TRBJ2-7; D: NA; V: TRBV7-9; size: NA; DNA: TGTGCCAGCAGCTTAGGTTTGGGAAGCGGCGAGCAGTACTTC; CDR3: CASSLGLGSGEQYF
J: TRBJ2-2; D: NA; V: TRBV20-1; size: few; DNA: TGCTGTGCTAGGCAGGCCGGTATGATGAACACCGGGGAGCTGTTTTTT; CDR3: CCARQAGMMNTGELFF
J: TRBJ1-2; D: NA; V: TRBV12-3/TRBV12-4; size: many; DNA: TGTGCCAGCACCCCGACCGGGTTTACCTATGGCTACACCTTC; CDR3: CASTPTGFTYGYTF
J: TRBJ1-6; D: TRBD1; V: TRBV9; size: many; DNA: TGTGCCAGCAGCGACGGACAGGGGAATTCACCCCTCCACTTT; CDR3: CASSDGQGNSPLHF
J: TRBJ2-3; D: NA; V: TRBV20-1; size: NA; DNA: TGCAGTGCTAGAGGGACGAGAACTAGCACAGATACGCAGTATTTT; CDR3: CSARGTRTSTDTQYF
J: TRBJ2-7; D: TRBD2; V: TRBV7-2; size: few; DNA: TGTGCCAGCAGCCCCGAGAGCGGGGGGACCTACGAGCAGTACTTC; CDR3: CASSPESGGTYEQYF
J: TRBJ1-1; D: NA; V: TRBV5-1; size: few; DNA: TGCGCCAGCAGCTTGGAGGGGTCCACAATGAACACTGAAGCTTTCTTT; CDR3: CASSLEGSTMNTEAFF
J: TRBJ1-4; D: NA; V: TRBV5-1; size: NA; DNA: TGCGCCAGCAGCTTTAATCCGACCGAAAAACTGTTTTTT; CDR3: CASSFNPTEKLFF
J: TRBJ2-5; D: TRBD2; V: TRBV5-1; size: many; DNA: TGCGCCAGCAGCGGGTACGGACTAGCGTGGGAGACCCAGTACTTC; CDR3: CASSGYGLAWETQYF
J: TRBJ2-5; D: NA; V: TRBV5-6; size: few; DNA: TGTGCCAGCAGTTTTCTGGACCCGGGGATGAAGACCCAGTACTTC; CDR3: CASSFLDPGMKTQYF
J: TRBJ1-1; D: TRBD1; V: TRBV3-1; size: few; DNA: TGTGCCAGCAGCCGTGTCACGGGACAGGGTATAGAAGCTTTCTTT; CDR3: CASSRVTGQGIEAFF
J: TRBJ2-1; D: TRBD1; V: TRBV2; size: NA; DNA: TGTGCCAGCAGTCCCCTCACCCAGGGGGCGGGCTATGAGCAGTTCTTC; CDR3: CASSPLTQGAGYEQFF
J: TRBJ2-1; D: TRBD2; V: TRBV14; size: NA; DNA: TGTGCCAGCAGCCAAGTGAGCGGGGGGGAGCAGTTCTTC; CDR3: CASSQVSGGEQFF
J: TRBJ2-7; D: NA; V: TRBV7-2; size: NA; DNA: TGTGCCAGCAGCTCAGGGCCCAGGGAAAGGGCTTACGAGCAGTACTTC; CDR3: CASSSGPRERAYEQYF